This T cell receptor beta chain is drawn from a study of blood T cells in healthy people across ages. Points on this clonotype: The junction departs from germline at one end; a sequencing error may be responsible.

Together with a sample-barcoded 5' primer, a J-beta primer mix was included in a second PCR lasting roughly 6 to 12 cycles. Each CDR3 protein is one row after TCRdb ran MiXCR on the 5' RACE reads. Altogether about 930,000 distinct CDR3 sequences are present, almost 30% being singletons, with the ten largest covering roughly 10%. The sample also formed part of further work on T cells of mothers and their children.

Sequencing used blood. This clonotype originated in a woman between 40 and 50 years old in good health.

In nucleotides, the CDR3 is TGCAGTGCTAGAGGGGCAGGAAGGGGATTTAATTCACTCCTCCACTTT. As protein: CSARGAGRGFNSLLHF. V usage is TRBV20-1 and J usage is TRBJ1-6; tentative D call: TRBD1 (5 bases). This CDR3 spans 16 amino acids. CDR1 is DFQATT and CDR2 is SNEGSKA in the germline V gene (reference sequence).